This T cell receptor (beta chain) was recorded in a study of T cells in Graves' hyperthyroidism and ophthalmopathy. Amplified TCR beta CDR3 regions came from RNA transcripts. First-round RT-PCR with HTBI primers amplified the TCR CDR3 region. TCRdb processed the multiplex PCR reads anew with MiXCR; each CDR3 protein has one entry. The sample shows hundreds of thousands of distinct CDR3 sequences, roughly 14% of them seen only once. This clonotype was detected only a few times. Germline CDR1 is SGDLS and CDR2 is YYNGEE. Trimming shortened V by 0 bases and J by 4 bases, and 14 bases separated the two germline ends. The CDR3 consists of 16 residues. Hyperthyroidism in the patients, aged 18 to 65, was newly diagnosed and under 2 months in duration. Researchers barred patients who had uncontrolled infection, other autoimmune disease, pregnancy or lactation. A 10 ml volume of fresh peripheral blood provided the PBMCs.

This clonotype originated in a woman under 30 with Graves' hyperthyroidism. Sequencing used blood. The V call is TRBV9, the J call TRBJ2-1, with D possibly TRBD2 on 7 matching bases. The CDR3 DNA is TGTGCCAGCAGCGTAGGCGTCCGGGGGGCATACAATGAGCAGTTCTTC. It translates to CASSVGVRGAYNEQFF.